This T cell receptor beta chain emerged from a study of identical twins. Each CDR3 protein is one row after TCRdb ran MiXCR on the 5' RACE reads. The table records roughly 250,000 distinct CDR3 sequences, 11% to 15% of them present only once. This clonotype has only a few counts. Germline V gene sequence: CDR1 DFQATT, CDR2 SNEGSKA (reference sequence). V was cut by 4 bases and J by 0 bases, with 8 bases left in between. The CDR3 sequence is 13 residues long. The clonotype originates from a woman aged 18-29 years in good health. This rearrangement joins TRBV20-1 to TRBJ2-3, with a tentative D call TRBD2 (6 bases). Sequencing was performed on memory (CD45RO+) T cells sorted from blood. CDR3 in amino acids: CSAKGGSTDTQYF. The CDR3 DNA sequence: TGCAGTGCTAAAGGAGGGAGCACAGATACGCAGTATTTT.